This TCR beta chain emerged from a study of blood T cell repertoires in COVID-19. About the research overall: From T cells, B-cell-depleted T cells, or PBMCs came the material, which was cDNA or gDNA.

The CDR3 spans 14 residues. Germline CDR1 SNHLY, CDR2 FYNNEI. Trimming removed 2 bases from V and 2 bases from J; junction bases left unmatched: 2. In its sample, this clone was seen once. Authors' processing steps: Cell counts per sample came from amplifying reference gene primers. Profiling relied on immunoSEQ multiplex PCR, and the TCRdb table lists in-frame clones only, not all of them. That table supplies the V and J calls and clone size; D and trimming were determined from the DNA. Of around 220,000 clones in the sample, roughly 80% were seen once. This sequence was found in a human donor in a cohort sampled during active COVID-19. The rearrangement joins TRBV2 to TRBJ2-7; 8 positions agree with TRBD1. Sequencing input: peripheral blood. CDR3 loop: CASSELGQAYEQYF. The CDR3 coding sequence is TGTGCCAGCAGTGAATTGGGACAGGCCTACGAGCAGTACTTC.